This T cell receptor beta chain was profiled in a study of OX40 agonist ivuxolimab in advanced cancers. CDR3 length equals 19 residues. The trim removed 0 bases at V and 0 bases at J, leaving 8 bases unmatched. Germline V CDR1 and CDR2: SGHRS, YFSETQ. Here immunoSEQ multiplex PCR was the method, and the copy in TCRdb shows in-frame clones only, minus some. The table lists 65,000 to 95,000 clones, over 75% of them singletons. Autoimmune disease history or systemic immunosuppression was exclusionary. The receptor's source is an adult with an advanced solid tumor such as melanoma, head and neck, liver or kidney cancer. The sample here was CD4+ or CD8+ T cells sorted from blood, taken in a trial of the OX40 agonist ivuxolimab. The chain carries TRBV5-1 and TRBJ1-3; the match to TRBD1 covers 11 bases. In DNA form, the CDR3 reads TGCGCCAGCAGCTTGGAGGGACAGGGGGTATACACCTCTGGAAACACCATATATTTT. Protein sequence: CASSLEGQGVYTSGNTIYF.